Listed below are T cell receptor beta chains from one sample, sequenced in a study of T cells in Graves' hyperthyroidism and ophthalmopathy. TCRdb used MiXCR to reprocess the multiplex PCR reads, holding one entry per CDR3 protein. The sample includes 270,000 or so distinct CDR3 sequences, about 25% of them seen just once. Material for sequencing was blood. These receptors came from a man aged 35-49 years with Graves' hyperthyroidism that later progressed to Graves' ophthalmopathy. The CDR3 runs from the conserved cysteine through the conserved F or W. Each record gives: V gene, D gene, J gene, clone size, CDR3 protein, CDR3 DNA. The D gene is left open where the match is weak. Size tells how often a clone was seen (once, few, many) or the class of an expanded clone, and some rows leave it out.

V: TRBV27
D: TRBD2
J: TRBJ2-7
size: many
CDR3: CASRMASGRYEQYF
DNA: TGTGCCAGCAGAATGGCTAGCGGGAGGTACGAGCAGTACTTC

V: TRBV7-3
D: TRBD1
J: TRBJ2-7
size: many
CDR3: CASREAPGTGAYEQYF
DNA: TGTGCCAGCAGGGAAGCTCCCGGGACAGGGGCCTACGAGCAGTACTTC

V: TRBV2
D: -
J: TRBJ2-5
size: many
CDR3: CASTRGGETQYF
DNA: TGTGCCAGCACTAGAGGAGGGGAGACCCAGTACTTC

V: TRBV12-3/TRBV12-4
D: -
J: TRBJ2-7
size: many
CDR3: CASSLDSYEQYF
DNA: TGTGCCAGCTCCCTAGATAGCTACGAGCAGTACTTC

V: TRBV2
D: -
J: TRBJ1-2
size: many
CDR3: CASRGGIIPDYGYTF
DNA: TGTGCCAGCAGGGGAGGGATCATACCGGACTATGGCTACACCTTC

V: TRBV6-1
D: -
J: TRBJ1-2
size: -
CDR3: CASSVASGTDNYGYTF
DNA: TGTGCCAGCAGTGTTGCGTCCGGGACCGACAACTATGGCTACACCTTC

V: TRBV28
D: -
J: TRBJ2-7
size: many
CDR3: CASHDTIPDEQYF
DNA: TGTGCCAGCCATGATACGATCCCCGACGAGCAGTACTTC

V: TRBV15
D: TRBD2
J: TRBJ2-7
size: many
CDR3: CATSRVAGPPYEQYF
DNA: TGTGCCACCAGCAGAGTAGCGGGACCCCCTTACGAGCAGTACTTC

V: TRBV9
D: TRBD2
J: TRBJ2-2
size: many
CDR3: CASSVGLAGPTGELFF
DNA: TGTGCCAGCAGCGTAGGACTAGCGGGACCCACCGGGGAGCTGTTTTTT

V: TRBV11-1
D: TRBD1
J: TRBJ2-7
size: many
CDR3: CASIAHPLGTGVEQYF
DNA: TGTGCCAGCATCGCGCACCCATTGGGGACAGGGGTTGAGCAGTACTTC

V: TRBV5-1
D: TRBD1
J: TRBJ1-1
size: many
CDR3: CASSLEGAEYTEAFF
DNA: TGCGCCAGCAGCTTGGAGGGGGCAGAGTACACTGAAGCTTTCTTT

V: TRBV25-1
D: -
J: TRBJ2-7
size: many
CDR3: CASSELGVEYEQYF
DNA: TGTGCCAGCAGTGAACTGGGAGTGGAGTACGAGCAGTACTTC

V: TRBV20-1
D: -
J: TRBJ2-7
size: -
CDR3: CSAITTGFNYEQYF
DNA: TGCAGTGCCATTACAACAGGCTTTAACTACGAGCAGTACTTC

V: TRBV19
D: -
J: TRBJ1-1
size: many
CDR3: CASSYIDVTEAFF
DNA: TGTGCCAGTAGTTATATCGACGTCACTGAAGCTTTCTTT

V: TRBV6-1
D: -
J: TRBJ2-7
size: many
CDR3: CASSDWKAYEQYF
DNA: TGTGCCAGCAGTGATTGGAAGGCCTACGAGCAGTACTTC

V: TRBV20-1
D: -
J: TRBJ1-5
size: -
CDR3: CSARASGEPQHF
DNA: TGCAGTGCTAGGGCGTCAGGGGAGCCCCAGCATTTT

V: TRBV30
D: -
J: TRBJ2-3
size: few
CDR3: CAWSVLGRGDTQYF
DNA: TGTGCCTGGAGTGTACTCGGGAGAGGAGATACGCAGTATTTT

V: TRBV6-5
D: -
J: TRBJ2-5
size: many
CDR3: CASSSLSGAQETQYF
DNA: TGTGCCAGCAGTTCTCTCTCCGGGGCCCAAGAGACCCAGTACTTC